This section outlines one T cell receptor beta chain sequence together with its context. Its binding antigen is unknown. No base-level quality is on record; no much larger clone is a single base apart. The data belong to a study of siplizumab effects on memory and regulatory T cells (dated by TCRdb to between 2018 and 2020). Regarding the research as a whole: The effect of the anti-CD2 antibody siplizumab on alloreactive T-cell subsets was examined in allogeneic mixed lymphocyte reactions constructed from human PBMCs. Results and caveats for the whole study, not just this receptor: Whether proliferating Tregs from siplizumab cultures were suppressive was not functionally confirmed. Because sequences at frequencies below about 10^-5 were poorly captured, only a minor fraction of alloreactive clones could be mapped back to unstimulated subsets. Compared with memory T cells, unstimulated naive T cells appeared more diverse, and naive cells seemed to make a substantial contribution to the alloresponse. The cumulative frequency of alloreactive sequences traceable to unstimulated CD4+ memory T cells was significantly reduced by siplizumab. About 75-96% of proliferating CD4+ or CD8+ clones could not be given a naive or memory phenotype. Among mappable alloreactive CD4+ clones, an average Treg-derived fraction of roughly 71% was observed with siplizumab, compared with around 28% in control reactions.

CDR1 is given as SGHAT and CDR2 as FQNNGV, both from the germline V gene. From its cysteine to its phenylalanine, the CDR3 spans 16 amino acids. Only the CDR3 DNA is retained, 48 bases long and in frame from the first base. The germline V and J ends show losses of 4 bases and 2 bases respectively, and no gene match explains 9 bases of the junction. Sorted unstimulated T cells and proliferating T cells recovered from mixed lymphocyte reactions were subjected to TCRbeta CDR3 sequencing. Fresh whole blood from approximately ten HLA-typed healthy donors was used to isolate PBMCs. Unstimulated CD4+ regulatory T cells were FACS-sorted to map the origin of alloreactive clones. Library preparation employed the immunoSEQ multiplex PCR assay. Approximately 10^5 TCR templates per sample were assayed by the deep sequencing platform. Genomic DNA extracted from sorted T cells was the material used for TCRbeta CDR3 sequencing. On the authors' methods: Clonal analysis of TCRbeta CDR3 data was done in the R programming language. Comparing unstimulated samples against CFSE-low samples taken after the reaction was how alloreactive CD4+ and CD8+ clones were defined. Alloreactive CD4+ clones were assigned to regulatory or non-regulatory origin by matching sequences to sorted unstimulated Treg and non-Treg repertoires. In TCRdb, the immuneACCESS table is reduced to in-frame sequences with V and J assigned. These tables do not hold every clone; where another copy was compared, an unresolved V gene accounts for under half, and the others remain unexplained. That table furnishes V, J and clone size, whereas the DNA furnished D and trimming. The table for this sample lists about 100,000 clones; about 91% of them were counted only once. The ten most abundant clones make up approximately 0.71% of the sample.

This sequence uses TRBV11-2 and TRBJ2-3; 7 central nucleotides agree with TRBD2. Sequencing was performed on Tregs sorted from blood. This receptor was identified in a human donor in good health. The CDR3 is CASSWGFLAATDTQYF. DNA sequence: TGTGCCAGCAGCTGGGGTTTCCTAGCGGCCACAGATACGCAGTATTTT.